A selection of T cell receptor beta chains follows, all from one sample in a study of shared clonotypes between healthy human individuals. Generated by immunoSEQ multiplex PCR, the TCRdb table keeps only in-frame clones and is missing some. The sample shows 950,000 to 1,300,000 clones, under 80% of them seen only once. Sequencing was performed on memory CD4+ T cells sorted from blood. The receptors originated from a man aged 18 to 29 in good health. The CDR3 runs from the conserved cysteine through the conserved F or W. The order of the fields is J gene, V gene, clone size, D gene, CDR3 protein, CDR3 DNA. A D gene is named only where the DNA matches it firmly. Part of the rows lack a size; the others show once, few, many or a class for expanded clones.

J: TRBJ2-3
V: TRBV27
size: .
D: TRBD1
CDR3: CASSLAETGYPDTQYF
DNA: TGTGCCAGCAGTTTAGCCGAGACAGGGTATCCCGATACGCAGTATTTT

J: TRBJ2-1
V: TRBV7-2
size: few
D: .
CDR3: CASSLGVAGGSEFF
DNA: .

J: TRBJ1-1
V: TRBV6-1
size: .
D: .
CDR3: CASSLTGMNTEAFF
DNA: TGTGCCAGCAGTCTAACAGGCATGAACACTGAAGCTTTCTTT

J: TRBJ2-7
V: TRBV4-3
size: .
D: .
CDR3: CASSQSRAPHPYEQYF
DNA: TGCGCCAGCAGCCAGTCTCGCGCGCCACACCCCTACGAGCAGTACTTC

J: TRBJ2-1
V: TRBV7-2
size: .
D: TRBD2
CDR3: CASSLLAGVTSNEQFF
DNA: TGTGCCAGCAGCTTGTTAGCGGGAGTAACTTCCAATGAGCAGTTCTTC

J: TRBJ2-7
V: TRBV10-1
size: once
D: .
CDR3: CASSGTGRGVYEQYF
DNA: TGCGCCAGCAGTGGTACAGGACGAGGGGTATACGAGCAGTACTTC

J: TRBJ1-1
V: TRBV28
size: few
D: .
CDR3: CASSPIGVSGTEAFF
DNA: TGTGCCAGCAGTCCAATAGGGGTGAGCGGCACTGAAGCTTTCTTT

J: TRBJ2-7
V: TRBV5-4
size: .
D: TRBD2
CDR3: CASSSYSGGANEQYF
DNA: TGTGCCAGCAGCTCCTACAGCGGGGGGGCTAACGAGCAGTACTTC

J: TRBJ2-5
V: TRBV11-2
size: once
D: .
CDR3: CASSFPGWETQYF
DNA: TGTGCCAGCAGCTTCCCGGGGTGGGAGACCCAGTACTTC

J: TRBJ2-2
V: TRBV9
size: .
D: .
CDR3: CASSPYSTTGELFF
DNA: TGTGCCAGCAGCCCATACAGTACCACCGGGGAGCTGTTTTTT

J: TRBJ2-7
V: TRBV5-1
size: .
D: TRBD2
CDR3: CASSLSLAGAVIYEQYF
DNA: TGCGCCAGCAGCTTGTCTCTAGCGGGAGCGGTTATCTACGAGCAGTACTTC

J: TRBJ1-6
V: TRBV6-5
size: .
D: TRBD1
CDR3: CASSVEQGPRSPHHF
DNA: TGTGCCAGCAGTGTAGAACAGGGGCCACGATCACCCCACCACTTT

J: TRBJ1-3
V: TRBV27
size: .
D: .
CDR3: CASSSSLIGGNTIYF
DNA: TGTGCCAGCAGTTCTTCCCTGATAGGAGGAAACACCATATATTTT

J: TRBJ2-2
V: TRBV28
size: .
D: .
CDR3: CASRESGELFF
DNA: TGTGCCAGCAGAGAGTCCGGGGAGCTGTTTTTT

J: TRBJ1-5
V: TRBV9
size: .
D: TRBD1
CDR3: CASSVDRGQSNQPQHF
DNA: TGTGCCAGCAGCGTAGATAGGGGACAGTCCAATCAGCCCCAGCATTTT

J: TRBJ1-4
V: TRBV6-1
size: .
D: TRBD1
CDR3: CASNPQGAGEKLFF
DNA: TGTGCCAGCAACCCACAGGGGGCAGGTGAAAAACTGTTTTTT

J: TRBJ2-3
V: TRBV18
size: .
D: .
CDR3: CASSPPRGDTQYF
DNA: TGTGCCAGCTCACCACCTAGGGGGGACACGCAGTATTTT

J: TRBJ1-2
V: TRBV28
size: few
D: .
CDR3: CASSFSAVNYGYTF
DNA: TGTGCCAGCAGTTTCTCGGCAGTCAACTATGGCTACACCTTC

J: TRBJ1-1
V: TRBV5-4
size: .
D: .
CDR3: CASSLGISANTEAFF
DNA: TGTGCCAGCAGCTTAGGGATATCAGCTAACACTGAAGCTTTCTTT

J: TRBJ2-5
V: TRBV2
size: .
D: .
CDR3: CASSEGGPKETQYF
DNA: TGTGCCAGCAGTGAGGGAGGACCCAAAGAGACCCAGTACTTC

J: TRBJ1-2
V: TRBV5-8
size: .
D: TRBD1
CDR3: CASSFRGTGNDGYTF
DNA: TGTGCCAGCAGCTTTCGTGGGACAGGGAATGATGGCTACACCTTC

J: TRBJ2-7
V: TRBV27
size: .
D: TRBD2
CDR3: CASSLSGTSGVYEQYF
DNA: TGTGCCAGCAGTTTATCCGGGACTAGCGGGGTGTACGAGCAGTACTTC

J: TRBJ2-7
V: TRBV7-9
size: few
D: TRBD1
CDR3: CASSYIPGQGVNEQYF
DNA: TGTGCCAGCAGCTACATACCGGGACAGGGTGTCAACGAGCAGTACTTC

J: TRBJ2-2
V: TRBV19
size: .
D: .
CDR3: CASSPQTRRAGELFF
DNA: TGTGCCAGTAGTCCCCAGACACGGCGGGCTGGGGAGCTGTTTTTT

J: TRBJ1-2
V: TRBV7-3
size: .
D: TRBD1
CDR3: CASSPDRAGYGYTF
DNA: TGTGCCAGCAGCCCCGACAGGGCCGGCTATGGCTACACCTTC

J: TRBJ2-3
V: TRBV6-1
size: .
D: TRBD2
CDR3: CASATGGTRDTQYF
DNA: TGTGCCAGCGCGACGGGGGGGACTCGAGATACGCAGTATTTT

J: TRBJ2-2
V: TRBV4-2
size: .
D: TRBD2
CDR3: CASSQADPIRTGGVGELFF
DNA: TGTGCCAGCAGCCAAGCAGATCCCATCCGGACTGGGGGGGTAGGGGAGCTGTTTTTT

J: TRBJ2-7
V: TRBV5-4
size: .
D: TRBD1
CDR3: CASSPSGQAYEQYF
DNA: TGTGCCAGCAGCCCTTCCGGACAGGCCTACGAGCAGTACTTC

J: TRBJ1-1
V: TRBV6-6
size: .
D: TRBD1
CDR3: CASGTGELEAFF
DNA: TGTGCCAGCGGAACAGGGGAACTTGAAGCTTTCTTT

J: TRBJ1-6
V: TRBV2
size: .
D: .
CDR3: CASRTGLGNSPLHF
DNA: TGTGCCAGCAGAACAGGGTTGGGTAATTCACCCCTCCACTTT

J: TRBJ1-5
V: TRBV18
size: many
D: .
CDR3: CASSPGAENQPQHF
DNA: TGTGCCAGCTCCCCGGGGGCAGAGAACCAGCCCCAGCATTTT

J: TRBJ1-3
V: TRBV2
size: .
D: .
CDR3: CASRVDSGMGNTIYF
DNA: TGTGCCAGCAGAGTGGATAGTGGGATGGGAAACACCATATATTTT

J: TRBJ1-4
V: TRBV10-3
size: .
D: .
CDR3: CAISETREKLFF
DNA: TGTGCCATCAGTGAAACTAGGGAAAAACTGTTTTTT

J: TRBJ1-6
V: TRBV5-1
size: few
D: .
CDR3: CASSGGVGNSPLHF
DNA: TGCGCCAGCAGTGGGGGGGTTGGTAATTCACCCCTCCACTTT

J: TRBJ2-7
V: TRBV18
size: once
D: TRBD2
CDR3: CAILPLLAGHSYEQYF
DNA: TGTGCCATACTTCCATTACTAGCGGGCCATTCCTACGAGCAGTACTTC

J: TRBJ2-1
V: TRBV23-1
size: .
D: .
CDR3: CASTKVEFF
DNA: TGCGCCAGCACTAAAGTGGAGTTCTTC

J: TRBJ2-1
V: TRBV7-9
size: .
D: TRBD2
CDR3: CASSLDWAGGPNEQFF
DNA: TGTGCCAGCAGCTTAGATTGGGCGGGGGGGCCAAATGAGCAGTTCTTC

J: TRBJ1-1
V: TRBV18
size: .
D: .
CDR3: CASSPQGGWNTEAFF
DNA: TGTGCCAGCTCACCTCAAGGAGGATGGAACACTGAAGCTTTCTTT

J: TRBJ2-1
V: TRBV10-3
size: .
D: .
CDR3: CATTNSLDSNEQFF
DNA: TGTGCCACGACGAATTCTCTAGATAGCAATGAGCAGTTCTTC

J: TRBJ2-2
V: TRBV18
size: .
D: .
CDR3: CASSPGVGTGELFF
DNA: TGTGCCAGCTCACCGGGGGTCGGCACCGGGGAGCTGTTTTTT

J: TRBJ2-3
V: TRBV7-2
size: .
D: .
CDR3: CASSRASTDTQYF
DNA: TGTGCCAGCAGCCGAGCTAGCACAGATACGCAGTATTTT

J: TRBJ2-1
V: TRBV7-2
size: .
D: TRBD2
CDR3: CASSSPRGRAYNEQFF
DNA: TGTGCCAGCAGCTCGCCCCGCGGGAGGGCCTACAATGAGCAGTTCTTC

J: TRBJ2-1
V: TRBV6-6
size: .
D: TRBD2
CDR3: CASSSIAGGINEQFF
DNA: TGTGCCAGCAGTTCAATAGCGGGAGGTATCAATGAGCAGTTCTTC

J: TRBJ2-1
V: TRBV27
size: .
D: .
CDR3: CASSSGTLTYNEQFF
DNA: TGTGCCAGCAGTTCCGGGACCCTAACCTACAATGAGCAGTTCTTC

J: TRBJ2-1
V: TRBV13
size: .
D: TRBD2
CDR3: CASSLRTSGGKYNEQFF
DNA: TGTGCCAGCAGCTTACGAACTAGCGGGGGGAAATACAATGAGCAGTTCTTC

J: TRBJ2-7
V: TRBV5-1
size: .
D: TRBD1
CDR3: CASSLTGGQPYEQYF
DNA: TGCGCCAGCAGCTTGACAGGGGGCCAACCCTACGAGCAGTACTTC

J: TRBJ1-1
V: TRBV7-9
size: .
D: .
CDR3: CASSWPGNTEAFF
DNA: TGTGCCAGCAGCTGGCCAGGGAACACTGAAGCTTTCTTT

J: TRBJ2-6
V: TRBV18
size: .
D: .
CDR3: CASRPASGANVLTF
DNA: TGTGCCAGTCGACCGGCCTCTGGGGCCAACGTCCTGACTTTC

J: TRBJ2-7
V: TRBV9
size: .
D: .
CDR3: CASSPGGWSSEQYF
DNA: TGTGCCAGCAGCCCCGGAGGGTGGAGTTCTGAGCAGTACTTC

J: TRBJ1-1
V: TRBV7-2
size: .
D: .
CDR3: CASSPRAEGNTEAFF
DNA: TGTGCCAGCAGCCCCAGGGCAGAAGGGAACACTGAAGCTTTCTTT

J: TRBJ2-2
V: TRBV28
size: .
D: TRBD2
CDR3: CASISGGTTNTGELFF
DNA: TGTGCCAGCATTTCAGGCGGGACTACTAACACCGGGGAGCTGTTTTTT

J: TRBJ1-3
V: TRBV28
size: .
D: .
CDR3: CASSPRGVLSGNTIYF
DNA: TGTGCCAGCAGCCCCCGGGGGGTCCTTTCTGGAAACACCATATATTTT

J: TRBJ2-5
V: TRBV5-6
size: .
D: TRBD2
CDR3: CASSLWGGSGRETQYF
DNA: TGTGCCAGCAGCTTGTGGGGAGGGTCGGGGAGAGAGACCCAGTACTTC

J: TRBJ1-5
V: TRBV28
size: once
D: .
CDR3: CASSKGVTANQPQHF
DNA: TGTGCCAGCAGTAAGGGGGTAACAGCTAATCAGCCCCAGCATTTT

J: TRBJ2-1
V: TRBV5-1
size: .
D: .
CDR3: CASSLGGVSYNEQFF
DNA: TGCGCCAGCAGCTTGGGAGGGGTGTCCTACAATGAGCAGTTCTTC